This T cell receptor (beta chain) was sequenced during a study of blood T cell repertoires in COVID-19. The V gene's germline CDR1 is SGHNT and CDR2 YYREEE (reference sequence). Trimming took 4 bases from V and 1 from J, leaving 5 bases between them. The CDR3 sequence is 12 residues long. In the study's own analysis: How many nucleated cells were present was estimated from reference gene primer amplification. Measured with immunoSEQ multiplex PCR; TCRdb has only the in-frame clones, and not every one. V, J and clone size are taken as reported in that table, and D and trimming were inferred from the DNA itself. Of around 380,000 clones listed, over 65% are singletons. As to this clone: The identical CDR3 is also encoded by other nucleotide sequences in the sample.

This TCR came from a human donor with acute or convalescent COVID-19. The donor label of this sample is uncertain. The rearrangement joins TRBV5-4 to TRBJ1-1, with D hard to call. Sequenced: peripheral blood. In DNA form, the CDR3 reads TGTGCCAGCAGCCCCCAGAACACTGAAGCTTTCTTT. It codes for CASSPQNTEAFF.